Sequencing of this T cell receptor beta chain was carried out in a study of T-cell reconstitution after alpha-beta-depleted transplantation in children. The authors prepared the TCRbeta library with unique molecular identifiers. Each CDR3 protein gets one entry after TCRdb re-called the PCR reads with MiXCR. The table includes around 670,000 distinct CDR3 sequences, roughly 13% detected once. Looked up from germline, CDR1 is SGHRS and CDR2 is YFSETQ. V lost 1 base, J lost 7 bases, and 17 bases lay in between. The CDR3 covers 16 residues. This sequence was found in a girl aged 2 to 10 with congenital amegakaryocytic thrombocytopenia, due to receive a stem cell transplant. The sequencing here drew on PBMCs, taken before TCRalphabeta/CD19-depleted stem cell transplant. The V and J genes are TRBV5-1 and TRBJ2-2; a weak D match, TRBD1 (6 bases). CDR3: CASSLQGSSSVGELFF. The CDR3 nucleotides read TGCGCCAGCAGCTTGCAGGGGTCCTCGAGTGTCGGGGAGCTGTTTTTT.